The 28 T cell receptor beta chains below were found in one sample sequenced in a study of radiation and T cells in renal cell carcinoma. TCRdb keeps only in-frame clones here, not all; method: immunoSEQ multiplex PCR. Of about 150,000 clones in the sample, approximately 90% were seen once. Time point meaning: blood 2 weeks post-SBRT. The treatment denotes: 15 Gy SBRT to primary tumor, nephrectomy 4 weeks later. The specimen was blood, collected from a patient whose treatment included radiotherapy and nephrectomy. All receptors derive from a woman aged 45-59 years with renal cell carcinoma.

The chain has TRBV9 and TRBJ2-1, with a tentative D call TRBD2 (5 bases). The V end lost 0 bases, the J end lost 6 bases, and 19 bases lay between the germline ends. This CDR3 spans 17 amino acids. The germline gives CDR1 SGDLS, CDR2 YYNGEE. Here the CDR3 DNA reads TGTGCCAGCAGCGTAGGTGATCGGCGGGCCACCGGCAATGAGCAGTTCTTC. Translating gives CASSVGDRRATGNEQFF.

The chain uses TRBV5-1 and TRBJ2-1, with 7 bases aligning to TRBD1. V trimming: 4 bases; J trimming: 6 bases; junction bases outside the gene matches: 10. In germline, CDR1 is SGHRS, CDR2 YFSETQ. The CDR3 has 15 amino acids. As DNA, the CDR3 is TGCGCCAGCAGCCAGGACAGGCCGGAGGTCAATGAGCAGTTCTTC. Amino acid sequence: CASSQDRPEVNEQFF.

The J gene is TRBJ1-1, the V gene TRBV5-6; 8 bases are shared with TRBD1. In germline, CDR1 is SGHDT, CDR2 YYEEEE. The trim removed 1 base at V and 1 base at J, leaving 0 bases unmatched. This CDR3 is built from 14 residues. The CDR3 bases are TGTGCCAGCAGCTTGACAGGGGGGAACACTGAAGCTTTCTTT. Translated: CASSLTGGNTEAFF.

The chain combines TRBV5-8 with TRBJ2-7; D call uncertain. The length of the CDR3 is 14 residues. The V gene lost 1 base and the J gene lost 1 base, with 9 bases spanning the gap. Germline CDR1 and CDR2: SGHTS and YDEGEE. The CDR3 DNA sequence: TGTGCCAGCAGCTTGTCAGTCAGGTCCTACGAGCAGTACTTC. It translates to CASSLSVRSYEQYF.

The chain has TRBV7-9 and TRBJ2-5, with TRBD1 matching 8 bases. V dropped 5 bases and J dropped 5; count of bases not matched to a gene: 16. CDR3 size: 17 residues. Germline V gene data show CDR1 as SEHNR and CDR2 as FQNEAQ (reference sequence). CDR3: CASSGVTQGAGYETQYF. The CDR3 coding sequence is TGTGCCAGCAGCGGAGTAACCCAGGGGGCTGGTTATGAGACCCAGTACTTC.

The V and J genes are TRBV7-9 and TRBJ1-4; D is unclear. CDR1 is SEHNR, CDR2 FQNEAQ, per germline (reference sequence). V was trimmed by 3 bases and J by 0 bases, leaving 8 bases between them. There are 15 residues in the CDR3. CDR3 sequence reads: CASSFGFATNEKLFF. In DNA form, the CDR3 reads TGTGCCAGCAGCTTTGGCTTTGCAACTAATGAAAAACTGTTTTTT.

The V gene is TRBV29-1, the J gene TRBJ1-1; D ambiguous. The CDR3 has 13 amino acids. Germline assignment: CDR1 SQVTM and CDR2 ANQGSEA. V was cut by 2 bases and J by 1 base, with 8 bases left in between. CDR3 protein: CSVEIGGNTEAFF. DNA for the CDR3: TGCAGCGTTGAAATAGGAGGGAACACTGAAGCTTTCTTT. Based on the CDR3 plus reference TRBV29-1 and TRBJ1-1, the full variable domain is SAVISQKPSRDICQRGTSLTIQCQVDSQVTMMFWYRQQPGQSLTLIATANQGSEATYESGFVIDKFPISRPNLTFSTLTVSNMSPEDSSIYLCSVEIGGNTEAFFGQGTRLTVV.

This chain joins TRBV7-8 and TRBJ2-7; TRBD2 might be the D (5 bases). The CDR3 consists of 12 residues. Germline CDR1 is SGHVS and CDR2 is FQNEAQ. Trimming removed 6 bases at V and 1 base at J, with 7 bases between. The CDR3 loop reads CASSPGSYEQYF. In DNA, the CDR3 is TGTGCCAGCAGTCCGGGGTCCTACGAGCAGTACTTC.

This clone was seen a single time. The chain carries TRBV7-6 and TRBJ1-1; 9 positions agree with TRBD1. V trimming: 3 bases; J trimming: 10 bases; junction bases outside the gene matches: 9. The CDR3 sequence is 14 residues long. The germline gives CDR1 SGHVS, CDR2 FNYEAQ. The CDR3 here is CASSFTGTGYLAFF. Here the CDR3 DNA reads TGTGCCAGCAGCTTTACCGGGACAGGGTATTTAGCTTTCTTT.

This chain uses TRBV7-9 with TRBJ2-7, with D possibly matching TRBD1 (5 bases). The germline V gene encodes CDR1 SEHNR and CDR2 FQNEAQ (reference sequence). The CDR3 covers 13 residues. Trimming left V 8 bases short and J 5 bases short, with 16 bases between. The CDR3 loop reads CASGPPGLHEQYF. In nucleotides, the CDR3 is TGTGCCAGCGGACCACCAGGGCTCCACGAGCAGTACTTC.

The DNA of the CDR3 is TGTGCCAGCAGCCACGCTAGCGGGGGGGCCACCGGGGAGCTGTTTTTT. It codes for CASSHASGGATGELFF. The chain uses TRBV14 and TRBJ2-2, with 12 nucleotides matching TRBD2. The CDR3 contains 16 residues. After removal of 3 bases from V and 4 bases from J, the junction contained 3 bases not matched to a gene. From germline, CDR1 is SGHDN and CDR2 FVKESK.

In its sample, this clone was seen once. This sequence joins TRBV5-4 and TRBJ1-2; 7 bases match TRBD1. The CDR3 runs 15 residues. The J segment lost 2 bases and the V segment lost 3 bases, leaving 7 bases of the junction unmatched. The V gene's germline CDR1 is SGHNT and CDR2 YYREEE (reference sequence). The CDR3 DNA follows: TGTGCCAGCAGCTATCGGACAGGTTTGAACTATGGCTACACCTTC. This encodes CASSYRTGLNYGYTF.

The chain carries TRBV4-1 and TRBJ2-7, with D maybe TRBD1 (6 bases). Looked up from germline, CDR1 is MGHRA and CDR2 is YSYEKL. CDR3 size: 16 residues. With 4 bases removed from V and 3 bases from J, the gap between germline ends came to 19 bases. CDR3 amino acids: CASSRPDRQGHYEQYF. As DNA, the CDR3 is TGCGCCAGCAGCCGCCCCGATCGGCAGGGGCACTACGAGCAGTACTTC.

The CDR3 DNA sequence: TGTGCCAGCAGCTTCTCCCGGGCCCTGGGAACTTCACCCCTCCACTTT. It yields the protein CASSFSRALGTSPLHF. The chain is built from TRBV7-6 and TRBJ1-6; D remains ambiguous. The germline gives CDR1 SGHVS, CDR2 FNYEAQ. The CDR3 covers 16 residues. V was pared by 3 bases and J by 9 bases, with 18 bases between. Variable domain in full (rest from reference TRBV7-6 and TRBJ1-6): GAGVSQSPRYKVTKRGQDVALRCDPISGHVSLYWYRQALGQGPEFLTYFNYEAQQDKSGLPNDRFSAERPEGSISTLTIQRTEQRDSAMYRCASSFSRALGTSPLHFGNGTRLTVT.

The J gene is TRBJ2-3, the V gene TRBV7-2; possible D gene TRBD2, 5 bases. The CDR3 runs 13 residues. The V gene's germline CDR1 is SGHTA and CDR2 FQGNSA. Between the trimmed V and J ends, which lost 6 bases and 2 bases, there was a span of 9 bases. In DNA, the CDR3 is TGTGCCAGCAGGGCTAGCCCCACAGATACGCAGTATTTT. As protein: CASRASPTDTQYF.

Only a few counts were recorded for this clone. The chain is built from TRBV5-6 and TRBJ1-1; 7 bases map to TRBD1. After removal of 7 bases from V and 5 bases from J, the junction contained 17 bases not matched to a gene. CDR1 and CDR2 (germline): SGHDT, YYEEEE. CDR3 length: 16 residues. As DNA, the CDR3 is TGTGCCAGCTTCCTATTTTCGACAGGGAGACGGACTGAAGCTTTCTTT. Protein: CASFLFSTGRRTEAFF.

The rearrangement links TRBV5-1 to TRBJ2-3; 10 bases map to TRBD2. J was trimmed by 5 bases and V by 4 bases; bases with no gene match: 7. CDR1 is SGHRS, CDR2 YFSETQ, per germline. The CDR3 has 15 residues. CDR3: CASSPLSGGQDTQYF. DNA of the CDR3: TGCGCCAGCAGCCCGCTTAGCGGGGGGCAAGATACGCAGTATTTT.

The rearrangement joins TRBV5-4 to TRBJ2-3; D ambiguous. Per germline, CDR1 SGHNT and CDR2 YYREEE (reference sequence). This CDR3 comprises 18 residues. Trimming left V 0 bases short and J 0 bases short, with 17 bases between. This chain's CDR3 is CASSLEVISFTSTDTQYF. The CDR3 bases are TGTGCCAGCAGCTTGGAAGTAATCTCGTTCACTAGCACAGATACGCAGTATTTT.

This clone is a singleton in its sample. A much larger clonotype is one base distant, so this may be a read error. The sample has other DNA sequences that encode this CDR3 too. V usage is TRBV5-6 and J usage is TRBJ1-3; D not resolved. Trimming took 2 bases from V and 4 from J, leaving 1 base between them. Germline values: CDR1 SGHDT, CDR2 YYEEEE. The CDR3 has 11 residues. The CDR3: CASSFGNTIYF. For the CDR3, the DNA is TGTGCCAGCAGCTTCGGAAACACCATATATTTT.

The CDR3 spells CASLSFGTLGNTGELFF. Here the CDR3 DNA reads TGTGCCAGCCTATCTTTCGGGACACTGGGGAACACCGGGGAGCTGTTTTTT. The genes are TRBV5-5 and TRBJ2-2; D might be TRBD1 (6 bases). Trimming stripped 7 bases from V and 1 base from J, with 20 bases between. This CDR3 is built from 17 residues. Germline V gene lookup returns CDR1 SGHKS and CDR2 YYEKEE (reference sequence).

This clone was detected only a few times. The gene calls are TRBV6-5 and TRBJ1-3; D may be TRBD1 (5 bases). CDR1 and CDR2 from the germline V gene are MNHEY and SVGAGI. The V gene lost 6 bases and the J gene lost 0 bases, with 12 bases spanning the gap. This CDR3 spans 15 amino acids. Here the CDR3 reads CASRPPGTSGNTIYF. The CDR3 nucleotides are TGTGCCAGCAGGCCCCCAGGGACCTCTGGAAACACCATATATTTT.

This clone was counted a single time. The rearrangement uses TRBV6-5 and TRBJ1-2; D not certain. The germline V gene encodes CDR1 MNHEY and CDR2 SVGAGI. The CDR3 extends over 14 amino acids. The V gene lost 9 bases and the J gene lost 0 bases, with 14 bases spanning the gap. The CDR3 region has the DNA TGTGCCAGGGGTTTTGGGCTAGCTAACTATGGCTACACCTTC. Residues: CARGFGLANYGYTF.

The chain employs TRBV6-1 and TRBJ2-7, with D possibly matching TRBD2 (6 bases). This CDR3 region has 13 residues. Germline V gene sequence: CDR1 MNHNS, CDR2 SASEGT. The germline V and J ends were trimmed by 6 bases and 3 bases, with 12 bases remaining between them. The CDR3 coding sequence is TGTGCCAGCAGCGTAGCGGAGGACTACGAGCAGTACTTC. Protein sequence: CASSVAEDYEQYF.

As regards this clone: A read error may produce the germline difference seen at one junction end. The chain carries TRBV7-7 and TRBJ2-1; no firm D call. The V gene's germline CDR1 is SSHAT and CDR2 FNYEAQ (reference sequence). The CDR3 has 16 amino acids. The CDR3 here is CASSLDGPRSYNEQFF. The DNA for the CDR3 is TGTGCTAGCAGCTTAGATGGCCCCCGCTCCTACAATGAGCAGTTCTTC.

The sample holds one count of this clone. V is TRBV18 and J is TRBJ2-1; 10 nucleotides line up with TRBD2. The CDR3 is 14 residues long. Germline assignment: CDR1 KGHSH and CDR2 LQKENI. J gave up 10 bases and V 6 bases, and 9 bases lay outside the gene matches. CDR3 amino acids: CASSPSGGAEEQFF. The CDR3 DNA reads TGTGCCAGCTCCCCCAGCGGGGGGGCAGAAGAGCAGTTCTTC.

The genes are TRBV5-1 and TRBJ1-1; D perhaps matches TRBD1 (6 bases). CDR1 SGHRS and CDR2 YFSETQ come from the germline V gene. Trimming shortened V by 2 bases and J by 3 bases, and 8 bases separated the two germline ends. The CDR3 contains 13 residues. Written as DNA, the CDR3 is TGCGCCAGCAGCTTTAACAGGGACACTGAAGCTTTCTTT. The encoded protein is CASSFNRDTEAFF.

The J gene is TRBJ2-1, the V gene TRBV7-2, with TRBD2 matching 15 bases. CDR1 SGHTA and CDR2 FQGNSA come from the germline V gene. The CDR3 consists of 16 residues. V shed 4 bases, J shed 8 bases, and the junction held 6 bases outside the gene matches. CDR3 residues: CASSSGLAGGPDEQFF. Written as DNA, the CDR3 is TGTGCCAGCAGCTCCGGACTAGCGGGGGGGCCCGATGAGCAGTTCTTC.

CDR3 sequence (DNA): TGTGCCAGCAGCCGGGACAGGGGAGGCTACACCTTC. It yields the protein CASSRDRGGYTF. The chain combines TRBV7-2 with TRBJ1-2; the match to TRBD1 covers 10 bases. The CDR3 is made up of 12 amino acids. Germline CDR1 SGHTA, CDR2 FQGNSA. The ends lost 5 bases at V and 8 bases at J; junction bases unmatched: 2.